A selection of T cell receptor beta chains follows, all from one sample in a study of tumor-infiltrating lymphocytes in oesophageal squamous cell carcinoma. TCRdb re-called the PCR reads through MiXCR, storing one row per CDR3 protein. The sample shows about 12,000 distinct CDR3 sequences, 50% to 60% of them seen only once. The sample comprised esophageal tumor tissue. Every receptor here comes from a female donor with esophageal squamous cell carcinoma. Each CDR3 is given with its conserved first and last residue. D genes are given only for firm matches. Expanded clones are given a class, and other clones once, few, many or no size at all.

D: -; size: -; V: TRBV7-6; J: TRBJ2-7; CDR3: CASSLAVGGALLYEQYF; DNA: TGTGCCAGCAGCTTAGCGGTAGGGGGGGCCCTTCTGTACGAGCAGTACTTC
D: -; size: -; V: TRBV28; J: TRBJ2-7; CDR3: CASSFMDGNSPLHF; DNA: TGTGCCAGCAGTTTCATGGACGGGAATTCACCCCTCCACTTC
D: -; size: -; V: TRBV6-6; J: TRBJ2-5; CDR3: CASSFDPGLLTQETQYF; DNA: TGTGCCAGCAGTTTCGATCCCGGACTACTTACCCAAGAGACCCAGTACTTC
D: TRBD2; size: -; V: TRBV7-9; J: TRBJ2-7; CDR3: CASSSLAGVYEQYF; DNA: TGTGCCAGCAGCTCACTAGCGGGAGTTTACGAGCAGTACTTC
D: -; size: -; V: TRBV20-1; J: TRBJ1-6; CDR3: CSASGGKVNEQYF; DNA: TGCAGTGCATCCGGGGGGAAAGTCAATGAGCAGTACTTT
D: -; size: few; V: TRBV12-3/TRBV12-4; J: TRBJ2-1; CDR3: CASSLAGGPLNEQFF; DNA: TGTGCCAGCAGTTTAGCGGGGGGGCCACTTAATGAGCAGTTCTTC
D: -; size: -; V: TRBV19; J: TRBJ1-1; CDR3: CASTTTRRANTEAFF; DNA: TGTGCCAGTACCACGACCCGTAGAGCAAACACTGAAGCTTTCTTT
D: -; size: large; V: TRBV7-6; J: TRBJ2-3; CDR3: CASSLAADTQYF; DNA: TGTGCCAGCAGCTTAGCGGCAGATACGCAGTATTTT
D: -; size: -; V: TRBV28; J: TRBJ2-7; CDR3: CASSFKAGVRNSPLHF; DNA: TGTGCCAGCAGTTTCAAGGCAGGGGTCCGGAATTCACCCCTCCACTTC
D: -; size: many; V: TRBV28; J: TRBJ1-5; CDR3: CAVKNQPQHF; DNA: TGTGCCGTAAAGAATCAGCCCCAGCATTTT
D: -; size: -; V: TRBV11-2; J: TRBJ2-5; CDR3: CASSFGPSQETQYF; DNA: TGTGCCAGCAGCTTTGGACCGAGCCAAGAGACCCAGTACTTC
D: -; size: -; V: TRBV7-1; J: TRBJ2-1; CDR3: CASYEFGVQGYNEQFF; DNA: TGTGCCAGCTACGAGTTCGGAGTCCAGGGCTACAATGAGCAGTTCTTC
D: -; size: -; V: TRBV11-1; J: TRBJ2-1; CDR3: CASSLGSYSSYNEQFF; DNA: TGTGCCAGCAGTTTAGGGAGCTACAGCTCCTACAATGAGCAGTTCTTC
D: -; size: few; V: TRBV7-6; J: TRBJ2-2; CDR3: CASSLSQWDTGELFF; DNA: TGTGCCAGCAGCTTAAGTCAATGGGACACCGGGGAGCTGTTTTTT
D: TRBD2; size: many; V: TRBV6-6; J: TRBJ2-7; CDR3: CASSYAGGWEQYF; DNA: TGTGCCAGCAGTTACGCCGGGGGGTGGGAGCAGTACTTC
D: TRBD2; size: -; V: TRBV7-9; J: TRBJ2-5; CDR3: CASSSRTSGQGKGTQYF; DNA: TGTGCCAGCAGCTCCAGGACTAGCGGGCAAGGGAAGGGGACCCAGTACTTC
D: -; size: -; V: TRBV7-6; J: TRBJ2-1; CDR3: CASSLAQYEQFF; DNA: TGTGCCAGCAGCTTAGCCCAATACGAGCAGTTCTTC
D: -; size: -; V: TRBV7-5; J: TRBJ2-1; CDR3: CISVPEALPPRENYSYEQYF; DNA: -
D: -; size: many; V: TRBV27; J: TRBJ1-5; CDR3: CASSLVQGNNQPQHF; DNA: TGTGCCAGCAGTTTAGTCCAAGGGAACAATCAGCCCCAGCATTTT
D: TRBD1; size: -; V: TRBV27; J: TRBJ2-5; CDR3: CASSLTGQGKWQYF; DNA: TGTGCCAGCAGTTTAACCGGACAGGGGAAGTGGCAGTACTTC
D: -; size: -; V: TRBV13; J: TRBJ2-7; CDR3: CASSRGYSGRDSPLHF; DNA: TGTGCCAGCAGCAGAGGGTACTCGGGCAGGGATTCACCCCTCCACTTC
D: -; size: -; V: TRBV6-8; J: TRBJ1-1; CDR3: CASRRDGNTEAFF; DNA: TGTGCCAGCAGGAGAGATGGGAACACTGAAGCTTTCTTT
D: -; size: large; V: TRBV27; J: TRBJ2-1; CDR3: CASSLGGGSFEQFF; DNA: TGTGCCAGCAGTTTAGGAGGGGGGTCTTTTGAGCAGTTCTTC
D: TRBD2; size: -; V: TRBV7-2; J: TRBJ2-3; CDR3: CASSSKRGSTDTQYF; DNA: TGTGCCAGCAGCTCGAAGCGGGGCAGCACAGATACGCAGTATTTT
D: -; size: -; V: TRBV7-8; J: TRBJ2-3; CDR3: CASSQPSSTDTDTQYF; DNA: TGTGCCAGCAGCCAACCGAGCAGCACCGATACAGATACGCAGTATTTT
D: TRBD2; size: -; V: TRBV7-2; J: TRBJ2-7; CDR3: CASSAMGLAGGPSYEQYF; DNA: TGTGCCAGCAGCGCCATGGGACTAGCGGGAGGACCCTCCTACGAGCAGTACTTC
D: TRBD2; size: -; V: TRBV6-8; J: TRBJ2-1; CDR3: CASSYTSGRAYNEQFF; DNA: TGTGCCAGCAGTTACACTAGCGGGAGGGCCTACAATGAGCAGTTCTTC
D: TRBD2; size: -; V: TRBV7-2; J: TRBJ2-3; CDR3: CASSLAHRATASGSRADTQYF; DNA: TGTGCCAGCAGCTTAGCGCACCGGGCTACGGCTAGCGGGAGTAGGGCAGATACGCAGTATTTT